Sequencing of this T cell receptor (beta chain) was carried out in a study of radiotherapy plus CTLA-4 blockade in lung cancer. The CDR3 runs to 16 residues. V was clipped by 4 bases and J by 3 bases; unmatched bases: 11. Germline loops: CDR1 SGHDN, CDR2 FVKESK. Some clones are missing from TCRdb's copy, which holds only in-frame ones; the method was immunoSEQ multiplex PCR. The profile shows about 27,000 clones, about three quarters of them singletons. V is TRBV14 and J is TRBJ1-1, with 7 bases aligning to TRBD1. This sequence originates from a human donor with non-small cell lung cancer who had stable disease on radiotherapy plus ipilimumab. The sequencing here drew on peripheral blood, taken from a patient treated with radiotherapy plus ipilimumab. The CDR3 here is CASSPRIYQGDTEAFF. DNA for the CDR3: TGTGCCAGCAGCCCCAGAATATACCAGGGGGACACTGAAGCTTTCTTT.